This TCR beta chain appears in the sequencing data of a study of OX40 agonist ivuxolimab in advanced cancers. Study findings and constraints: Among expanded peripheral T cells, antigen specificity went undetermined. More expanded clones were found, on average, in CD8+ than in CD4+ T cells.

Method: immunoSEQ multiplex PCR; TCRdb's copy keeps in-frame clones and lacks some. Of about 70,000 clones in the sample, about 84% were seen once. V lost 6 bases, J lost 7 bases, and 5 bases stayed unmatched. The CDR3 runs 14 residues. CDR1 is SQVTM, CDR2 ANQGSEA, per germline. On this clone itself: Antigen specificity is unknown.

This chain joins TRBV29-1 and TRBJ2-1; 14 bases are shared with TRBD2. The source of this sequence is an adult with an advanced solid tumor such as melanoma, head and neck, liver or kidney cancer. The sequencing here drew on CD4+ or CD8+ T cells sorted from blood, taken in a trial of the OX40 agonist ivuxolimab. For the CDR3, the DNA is TGCAGCGTGGGACTAGCGGGAGAGGTAAATGAGCAGTTCTTC. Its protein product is CSVGLAGEVNEQFF.